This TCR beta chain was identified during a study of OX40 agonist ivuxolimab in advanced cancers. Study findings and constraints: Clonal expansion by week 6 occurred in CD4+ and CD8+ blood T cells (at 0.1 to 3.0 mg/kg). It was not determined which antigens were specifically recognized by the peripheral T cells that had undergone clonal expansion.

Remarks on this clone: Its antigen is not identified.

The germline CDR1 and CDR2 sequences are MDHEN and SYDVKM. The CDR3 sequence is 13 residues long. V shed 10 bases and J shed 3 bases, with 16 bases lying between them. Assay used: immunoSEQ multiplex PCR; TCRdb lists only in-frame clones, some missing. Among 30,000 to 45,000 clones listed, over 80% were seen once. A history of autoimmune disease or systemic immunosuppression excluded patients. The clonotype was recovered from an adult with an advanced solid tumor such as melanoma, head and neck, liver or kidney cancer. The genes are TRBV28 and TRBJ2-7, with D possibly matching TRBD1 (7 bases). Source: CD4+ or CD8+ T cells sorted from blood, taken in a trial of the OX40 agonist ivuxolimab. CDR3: CATGGGDSYEQYF. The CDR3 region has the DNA TGTGCCACTGGAGGCGGGGACAGCTACGAGCAGTACTTC. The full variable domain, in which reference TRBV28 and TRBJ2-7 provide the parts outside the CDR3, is DVKVTQSSRYLVKRTGEKVFLECVQDMDHENMFWYRQDPGLGLRLIYFSYDVKMKEKGDIPEGYSVSREKKERFSLILESASTNQTSMYLCATGGGDSYEQYFGPGTRLTVT.